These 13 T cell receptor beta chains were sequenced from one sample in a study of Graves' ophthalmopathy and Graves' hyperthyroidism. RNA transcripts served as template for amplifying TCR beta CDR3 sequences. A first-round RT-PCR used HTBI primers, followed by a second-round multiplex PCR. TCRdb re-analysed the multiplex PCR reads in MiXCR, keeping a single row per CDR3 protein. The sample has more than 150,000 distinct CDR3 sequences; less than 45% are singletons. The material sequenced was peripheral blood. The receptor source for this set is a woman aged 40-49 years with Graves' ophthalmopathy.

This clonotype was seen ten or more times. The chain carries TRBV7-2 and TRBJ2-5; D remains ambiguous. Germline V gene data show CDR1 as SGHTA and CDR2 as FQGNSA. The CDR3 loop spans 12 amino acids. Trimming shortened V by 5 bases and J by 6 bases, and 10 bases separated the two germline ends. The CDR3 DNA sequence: TGTGCCAGCAGCCCGACGGTTCAGACCCAGTACTTC. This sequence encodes CASSPTVQTQYF.

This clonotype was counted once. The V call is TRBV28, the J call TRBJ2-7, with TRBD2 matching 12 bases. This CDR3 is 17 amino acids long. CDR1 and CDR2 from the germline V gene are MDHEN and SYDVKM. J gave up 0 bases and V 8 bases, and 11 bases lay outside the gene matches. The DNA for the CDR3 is TGTGCCAGCTTACCGCTAGCGGGAGGGCATGACTCCTACGAGCAGTACTTC. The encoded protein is CASLPLAGGHDSYEQYF.

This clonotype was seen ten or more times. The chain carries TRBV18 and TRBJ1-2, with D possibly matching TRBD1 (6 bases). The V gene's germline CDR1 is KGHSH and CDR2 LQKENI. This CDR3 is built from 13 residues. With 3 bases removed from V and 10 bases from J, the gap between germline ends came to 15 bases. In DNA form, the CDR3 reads TGTGCCAGCTCACCCACGGCAGGGGTGGACTACACCTTC. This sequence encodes CASSPTAGVDYTF.

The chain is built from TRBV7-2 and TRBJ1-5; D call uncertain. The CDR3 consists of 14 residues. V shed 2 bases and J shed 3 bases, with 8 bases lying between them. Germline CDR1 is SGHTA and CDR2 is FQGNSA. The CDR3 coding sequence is TGTGCCAGCAGCTTAAGGACTGTCAATCAGCCCCAGCATTTT. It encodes CASSLRTVNQPQHF.

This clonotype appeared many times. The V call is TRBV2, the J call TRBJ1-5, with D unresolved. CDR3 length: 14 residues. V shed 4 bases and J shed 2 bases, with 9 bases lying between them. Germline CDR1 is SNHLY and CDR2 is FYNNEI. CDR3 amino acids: CASSARIGNQPQHF. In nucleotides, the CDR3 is TGTGCCAGCAGTGCGAGGATAGGCAATCAGCCCCAGCATTTT. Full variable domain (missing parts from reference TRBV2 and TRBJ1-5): EPEVTQTPSHQVTQMGQEVILRCVPISNHLYFYWYRQILGQKVEFLVSFYNNEISEKSEIFDDQFSVERPDGSNFTLKIRSTKLEDSAMYFCASSARIGNQPQHFGDGTRLSIL.

CDR3 DNA: TGTGCCAGCAGTTACGAGGGTAGGGACCAAGAGACCCAGTACTTC. Translated: CASSYEGRDQETQYF. The chain carries TRBV6-5 and TRBJ2-5; tentatively, D is TRBD2 (5 bases). Germline lookup yields CDR1 MNHEY and CDR2 SVGAGI. The CDR3 extends over 15 amino acids. Trimming cost V 2 bases and J 0 bases, with 10 bases left between them.

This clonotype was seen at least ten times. The chain's CDR3 is CASRLDRGLREQYF. CDR3 bases: TGTGCCAGCAGACTCGACAGGGGGCTGAGGGAGCAGTACTTC. V usage is TRBV28 and J usage is TRBJ2-7, with 10 bases that match TRBD1. The CDR3 extends over 14 amino acids. Germline V gives CDR1 MDHEN, CDR2 SYDVKM. The V gene end was trimmed by 6 bases and the J gene end by 7 bases; junction bases not matched to a gene: 9. The full variable domain, with the rest looked up from reference TRBV28 and TRBJ2-7, is DVKVTQSSRYLVKRTGEKVFLECVQDMDHENMFWYRQDPGLGLRLIYFSYDVKMKEKGDIPEGYSVSREKKERFSLILESASTNQTSMYLCASRLDRGLREQYFGPGTRLTVT.

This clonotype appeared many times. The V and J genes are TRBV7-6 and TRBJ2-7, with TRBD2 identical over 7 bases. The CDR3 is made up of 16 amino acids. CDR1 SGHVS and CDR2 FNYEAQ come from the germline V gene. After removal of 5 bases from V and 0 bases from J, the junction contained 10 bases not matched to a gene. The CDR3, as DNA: TGTGCCAGCAGCCTAATAGCGGGTCAAAGCTCCTACGAGCAGTACTTC. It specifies CASSLIAGQSSYEQYF.

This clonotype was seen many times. The DNA for the CDR3 is TGTGCCAGCAGCCAGTCTGGAAACACCATATATTTT. Translated, it gives CASSQSGNTIYF. The genes are TRBV11-2 and TRBJ1-3; D gene unclear. Germline lookup yields CDR1 SGHAT and CDR2 FQNNGV. The CDR3 is made up of 12 amino acids. Deletions cut 5 bases from V and 1 base from J, with 3 bases between.

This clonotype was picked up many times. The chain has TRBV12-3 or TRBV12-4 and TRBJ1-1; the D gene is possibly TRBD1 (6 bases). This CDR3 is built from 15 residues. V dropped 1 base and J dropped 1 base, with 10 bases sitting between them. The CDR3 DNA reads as TGTGCCAGCAGTTTAGTAGGGGGGTGGAACACTGAAGCTTTCTTT. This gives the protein CASSLVGGWNTEAFF.

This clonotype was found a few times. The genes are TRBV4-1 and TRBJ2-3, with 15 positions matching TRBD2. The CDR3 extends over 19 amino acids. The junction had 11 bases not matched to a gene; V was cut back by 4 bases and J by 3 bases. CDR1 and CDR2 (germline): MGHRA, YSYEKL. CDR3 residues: CASSPGPGLAGGMTDTQYF. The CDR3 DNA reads TGCGCCAGCAGCCCAGGGCCGGGACTAGCGGGAGGTATGACAGATACGCAGTATTTT.

The CDR3 DNA sequence: TGTGCCAGCAGTCGGGGGGGTGGGGAGACCCAGTACTTC. Its protein is CASSRGGGETQYF. The chain links TRBV6-1 to TRBJ2-5; 8 nucleotides agree with TRBD2. V shed 5 bases and J 5 bases; nucleotides not matched to a gene: 4. Germline CDR1 is MNHNS and CDR2 is SASEGT. This CDR3 is 13 amino acids long.

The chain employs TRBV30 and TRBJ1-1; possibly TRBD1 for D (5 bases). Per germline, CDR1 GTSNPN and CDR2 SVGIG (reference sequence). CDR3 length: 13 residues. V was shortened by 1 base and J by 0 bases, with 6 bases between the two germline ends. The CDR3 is CAWSGDLNTEAFF. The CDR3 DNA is TGTGCCTGGAGTGGGGACCTGAACACTGAAGCTTTCTTT.